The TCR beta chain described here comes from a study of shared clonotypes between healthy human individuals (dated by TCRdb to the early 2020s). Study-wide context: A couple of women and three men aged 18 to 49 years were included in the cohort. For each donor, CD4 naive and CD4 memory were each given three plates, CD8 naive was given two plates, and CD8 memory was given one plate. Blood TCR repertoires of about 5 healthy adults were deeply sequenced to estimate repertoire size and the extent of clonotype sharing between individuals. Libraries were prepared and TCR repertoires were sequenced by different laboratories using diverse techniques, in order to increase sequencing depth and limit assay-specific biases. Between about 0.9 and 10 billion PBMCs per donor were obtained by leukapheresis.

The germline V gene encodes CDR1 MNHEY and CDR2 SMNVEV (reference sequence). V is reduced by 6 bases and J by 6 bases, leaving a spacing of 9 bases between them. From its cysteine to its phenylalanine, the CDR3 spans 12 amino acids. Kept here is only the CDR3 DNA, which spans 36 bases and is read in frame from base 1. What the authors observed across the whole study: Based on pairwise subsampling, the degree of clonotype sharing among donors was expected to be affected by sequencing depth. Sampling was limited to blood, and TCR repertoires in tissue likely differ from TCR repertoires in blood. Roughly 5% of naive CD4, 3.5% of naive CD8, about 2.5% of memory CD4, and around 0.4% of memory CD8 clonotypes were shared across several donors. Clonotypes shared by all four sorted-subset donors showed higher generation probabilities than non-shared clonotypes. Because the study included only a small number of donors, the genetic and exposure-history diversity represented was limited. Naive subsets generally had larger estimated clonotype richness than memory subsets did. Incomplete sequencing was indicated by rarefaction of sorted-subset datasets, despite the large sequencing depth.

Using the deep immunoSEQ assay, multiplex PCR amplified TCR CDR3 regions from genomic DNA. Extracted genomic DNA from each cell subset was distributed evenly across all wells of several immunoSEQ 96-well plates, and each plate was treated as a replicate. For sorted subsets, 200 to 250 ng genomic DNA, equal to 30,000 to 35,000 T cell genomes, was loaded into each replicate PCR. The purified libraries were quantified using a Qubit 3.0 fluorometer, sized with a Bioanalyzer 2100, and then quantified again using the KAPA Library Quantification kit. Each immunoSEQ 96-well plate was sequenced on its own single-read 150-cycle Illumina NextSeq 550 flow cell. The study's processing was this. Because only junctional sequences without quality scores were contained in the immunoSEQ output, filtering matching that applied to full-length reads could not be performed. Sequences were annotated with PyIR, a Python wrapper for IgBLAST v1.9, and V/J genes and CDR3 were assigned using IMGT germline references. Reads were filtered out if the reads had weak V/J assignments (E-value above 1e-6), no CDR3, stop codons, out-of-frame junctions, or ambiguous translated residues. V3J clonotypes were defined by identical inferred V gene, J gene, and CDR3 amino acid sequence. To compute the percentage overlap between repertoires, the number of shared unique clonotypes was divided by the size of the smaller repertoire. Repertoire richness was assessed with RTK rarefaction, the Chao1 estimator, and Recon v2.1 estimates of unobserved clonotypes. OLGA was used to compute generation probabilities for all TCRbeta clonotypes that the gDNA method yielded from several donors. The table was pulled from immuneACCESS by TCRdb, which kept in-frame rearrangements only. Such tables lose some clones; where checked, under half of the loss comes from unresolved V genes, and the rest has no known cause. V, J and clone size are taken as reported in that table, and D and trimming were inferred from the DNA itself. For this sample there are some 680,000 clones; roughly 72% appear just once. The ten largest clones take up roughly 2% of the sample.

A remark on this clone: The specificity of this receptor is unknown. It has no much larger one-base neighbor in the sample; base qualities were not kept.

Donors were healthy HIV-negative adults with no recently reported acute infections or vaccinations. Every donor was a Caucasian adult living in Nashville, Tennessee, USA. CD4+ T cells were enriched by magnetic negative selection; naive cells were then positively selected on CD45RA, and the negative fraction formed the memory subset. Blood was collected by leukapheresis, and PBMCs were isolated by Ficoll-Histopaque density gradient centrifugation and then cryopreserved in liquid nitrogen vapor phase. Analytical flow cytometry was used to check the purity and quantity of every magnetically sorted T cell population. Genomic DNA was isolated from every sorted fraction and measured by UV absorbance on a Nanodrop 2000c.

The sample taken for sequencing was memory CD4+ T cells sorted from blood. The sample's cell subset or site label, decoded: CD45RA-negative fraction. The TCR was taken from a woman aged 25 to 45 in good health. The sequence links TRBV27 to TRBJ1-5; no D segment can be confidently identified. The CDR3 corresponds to CASSKLGQPQHF. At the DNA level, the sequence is TGTGCCAGCAGCAAGTTGGGTCAGCCCCAGCATTTT.